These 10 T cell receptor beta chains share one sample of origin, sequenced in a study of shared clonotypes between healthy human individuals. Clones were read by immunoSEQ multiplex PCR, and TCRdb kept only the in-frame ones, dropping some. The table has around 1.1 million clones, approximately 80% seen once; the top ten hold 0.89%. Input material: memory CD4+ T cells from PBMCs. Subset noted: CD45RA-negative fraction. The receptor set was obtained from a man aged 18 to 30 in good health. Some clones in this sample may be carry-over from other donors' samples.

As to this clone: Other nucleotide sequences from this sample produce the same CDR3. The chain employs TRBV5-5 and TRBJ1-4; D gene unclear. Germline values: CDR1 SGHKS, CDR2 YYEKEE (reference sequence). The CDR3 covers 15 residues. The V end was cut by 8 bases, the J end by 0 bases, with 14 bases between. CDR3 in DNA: TGTGCCAGTAGCCCCCTGGTCGCAACTAATGAAAAACTGTTTTTT. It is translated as CASSPLVATNEKLFF.

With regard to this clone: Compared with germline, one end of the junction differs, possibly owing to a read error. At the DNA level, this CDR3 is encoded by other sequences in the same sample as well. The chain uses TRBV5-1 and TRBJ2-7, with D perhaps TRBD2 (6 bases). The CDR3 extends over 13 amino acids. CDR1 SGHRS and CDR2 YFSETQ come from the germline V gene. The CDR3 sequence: CASSPGGPYEQYF. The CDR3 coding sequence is TGCGCCAGCAGCCCCGGAGGGCCCTACGAGCAATACTTC. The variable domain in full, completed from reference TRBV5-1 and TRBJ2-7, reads KAGVTQTPRYLIKTRGQQVTLSCSPISGHRSVSWYQQTPGQGLQFLFEYFSETQRNKGNFPGRFSGRQFSNSRSEMNVSTLELGDSALYLCASSPGGPYEQYFGPGTRLTVT.

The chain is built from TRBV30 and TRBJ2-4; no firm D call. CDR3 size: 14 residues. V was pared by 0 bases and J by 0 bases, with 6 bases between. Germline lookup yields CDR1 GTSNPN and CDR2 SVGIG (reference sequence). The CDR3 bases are TGTGCCTGGAGTGTTTTAAGAGCCAAAAACATTCAGTACTTC. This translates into CAWSVLRAKNIQYF.

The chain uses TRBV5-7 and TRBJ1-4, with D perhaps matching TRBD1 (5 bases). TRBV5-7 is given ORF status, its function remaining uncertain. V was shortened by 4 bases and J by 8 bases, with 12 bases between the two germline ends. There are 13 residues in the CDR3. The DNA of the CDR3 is TGTGCCAGCAGCCGGCGGGGGTCAGAAAAACTGTTTTTT. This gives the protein CASSRRGSEKLFF.

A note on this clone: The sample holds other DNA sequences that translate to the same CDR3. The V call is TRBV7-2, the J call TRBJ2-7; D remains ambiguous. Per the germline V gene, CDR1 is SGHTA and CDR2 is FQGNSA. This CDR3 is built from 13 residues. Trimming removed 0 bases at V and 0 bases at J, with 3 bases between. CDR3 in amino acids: CASSLAHSYEQYF. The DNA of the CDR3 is TGTGCCAGCAGCTTAGCCCACTCCTACGAGCAGTACTTC.

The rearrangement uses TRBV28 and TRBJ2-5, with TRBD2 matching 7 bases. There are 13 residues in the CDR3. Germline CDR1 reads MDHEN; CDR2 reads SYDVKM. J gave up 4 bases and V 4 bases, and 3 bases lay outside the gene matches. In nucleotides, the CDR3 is TGTGCCAGCAGTTGGGGGGGGATAGAGACCCAGTACTTC. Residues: CASSWGGIETQYF.

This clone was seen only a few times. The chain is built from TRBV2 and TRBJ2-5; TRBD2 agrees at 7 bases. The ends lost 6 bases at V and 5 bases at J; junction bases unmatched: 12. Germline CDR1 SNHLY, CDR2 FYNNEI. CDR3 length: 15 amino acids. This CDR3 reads CASSRGATSDETQYF. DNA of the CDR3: TGTGCCAGCAGCCGAGGGGCTACTAGCGATGAGACCCAGTACTTC.

The CDR3 reads CASRRGLAGGYNEQFF. CDR3 in DNA: TGCGCCAGCAGAAGGGGACTAGCGGGAGGGTACAATGAGCAGTTCTTC. The rearrangement links TRBV5-1 to TRBJ2-1; TRBD2 matches 16 bases. The CDR3 is 16 amino acids. Germline lookup yields CDR1 SGHRS and CDR2 YFSETQ. V lost 5 bases, J lost 4 bases, and 3 bases stayed unmatched.

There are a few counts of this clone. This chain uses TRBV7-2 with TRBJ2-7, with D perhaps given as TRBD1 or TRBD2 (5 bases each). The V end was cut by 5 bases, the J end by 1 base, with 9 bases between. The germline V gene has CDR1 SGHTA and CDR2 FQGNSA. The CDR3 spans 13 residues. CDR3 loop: CASSRDASYEQYF. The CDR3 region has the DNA TGTGCCAGCAGCCGGGACGCGTCCTACGAGCAGTACTTC.

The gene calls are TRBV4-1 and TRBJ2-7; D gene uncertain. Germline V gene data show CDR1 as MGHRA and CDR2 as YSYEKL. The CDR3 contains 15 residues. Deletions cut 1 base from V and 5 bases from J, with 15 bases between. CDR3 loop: CASSQVGSMDNEQYF. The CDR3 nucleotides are TGCGCCAGCAGCCAAGTTGGCAGTATGGATAACGAGCAGTACTTC.